A single sample gave rise to the 19 T cell receptor beta chains below, sequenced in a study of beta chain features in type 1 diabetes (dated by TCRdb to 2016 to 2019). The library was prepared using the immunoSEQ multiplex PCR assay. The High Capacity cDNA Reverse Transcription Kit was used to reverse transcribe all of the isolated RNA, meaning that expressed TCRB transcripts were what got sequenced. TCRdb's version of the immuneACCESS table is confined to in-frame rearrangements and falls short of the full clone set. An unresolved V gene accounts for under half of the shortfall where checked; the remainder is of unknown origin. This sample is represented by 120,000 to 150,000 clones; 10% of them were singletons. The top ten hold around 1.2% of the sample. Material: naive CD4+ T cells from blood. Per the publication, the cell subset or site label means: true naive CD4+ T cells. These receptor sequences come from a man aged 18 to 29 in good health.

This clone has at least ten counts. The J gene is TRBJ1-2, the V gene TRBV29-1, with D perhaps TRBD1 (5 bases). Per germline, CDR1 SQVTM and CDR2 ANQGSEA. Trimming took off 6 bases at V and 8 bases at J, with 13 bases between the two ends. The CDR3 runs to 11 residues. CDR3 protein: CSVGGGEGYTF. The CDR3 DNA sequence: TGCAGCGTGGGGGGTGGAGAAGGCTACACCTTC.

The V and J genes are TRBV7-9 and TRBJ1-2, with 10 bases aligning to TRBD1. The CDR3 length is 15 residues. Germline lookup yields CDR1 SEHNR and CDR2 FQNEAQ (reference sequence). J was trimmed by 7 bases and V by 4 bases; bases with no gene match: 9. CDR3 in DNA: TGTGCCAGCAGCTCGTCGGACAGGGGGAGTAGTGGCTACACCTTC. This translates into CASSSSDRGSSGYTF.

This clone was picked up a small number of times. V is TRBV7-2 and J is TRBJ2-5, with 7 bases matching TRBD1. The assigned J gene may be wrong: the sequence end matches TRBJ2-7 better. Germline V gene lookup returns CDR1 SGHTA and CDR2 FQGNSA. The CDR3 is made up of 16 amino acids. In DNA form, the CDR3 reads TGTGCCAGCAGCTTAAGCCGGGACAGTTCGGTCCACGAGCAGTACTTC. Amino acids: CASSLSRDSSVHEQYF.

This clone was detected a few times. V gene TRBV6-5 combines with J gene TRBJ1-6; 7 bases agree with TRBD1. CDR3 size: 15 residues. The V gene end was trimmed by 5 bases and the J gene end by 10 bases; junction bases not matched to a gene: 11. From germline, CDR1 is MNHEY and CDR2 SVGAGI. The CDR3 bases are TGTGCCAGCAGTCGAAAACAGGGGTTAGGCTCACCCCTCCACTTT. Translating gives CASSRKQGLGSPLHF.

The CDR3 coding sequence is TGTGCCACCAGCAGAGTTATGGCGGGGGCTCTGTTACCCTACGAGCAGTACTTC. Translation: CATSRVMAGALLPYEQYF. The V and J genes are TRBV15 and TRBJ2-7, with D perhaps TRBD2 (7 bases). V was trimmed by 1 base and J by 2 bases, leaving 21 bases between them. The CDR3 contains 18 residues. Germline assignment: CDR1 LNHNV and CDR2 YYDKDF (reference sequence).

This clone was detected many times. The chain is built from TRBV30 and TRBJ1-6; D ambiguous. This CDR3 has 14 residues. Germline assignment: CDR1 GTSNPN and CDR2 SVGIG (reference sequence). Between the trimmed V and J ends, which lost 0 bases and 7 bases, there was a span of 10 bases. The CDR3 reads CAWSVRGVNSPLHF. CDR3 nucleotide sequence: TGTGCCTGGAGTGTACGTGGAGTCAATTCACCCCTCCACTTT.

This clone was counted only a few times. The CDR3 DNA reads TGTGCCAGCAGCTTAGATGTAGCGGGGGCAGAAGGGGGTCAGTTCTTC. Translated, it gives CASSLDVAGAEGGQFF. The chain uses TRBV7-2 and TRBJ2-1; 9 nucleotides match TRBD2. The ends lost 1 base at V and 13 bases at J; junction bases unmatched: 14. The germline gives CDR1 SGHTA, CDR2 FQGNSA. The CDR3 has 16 residues.

The chain has TRBV28 and TRBJ1-4, with 9 bases matching TRBD1. Germline lookup yields CDR1 MDHEN and CDR2 SYDVKM. The CDR3 totals 12 residues. Trimming removed 6 bases from V and 7 bases from J; junction bases left unmatched: 0. The CDR3 protein is CASRTGGEKLFF. The CDR3 nucleotides are TGTGCCAGCAGGACAGGGGGTGAAAAACTGTTTTTT.

This clone has more than one count but fewer than ten. J is TRBJ1-1 and V is TRBV19; D may be TRBD1 (6 bases). There are 15 residues in the CDR3. Germline V lookup: CDR1 LNHDA, CDR2 SQIVND (reference sequence). V was cut by 4 bases and J by 4 bases, with 16 bases left in between. The CDR3 spells CASSSTLTRGTEAFF. The DNA for the CDR3 is TGTGCCAGTAGTAGCACGTTAACCAGGGGCACTGAAGCTTTCTTT.

This clone was seen more than once but under ten times. The rearrangement uses TRBV2 and TRBJ2-5, with 7 bases identical to TRBD1. V lost 6 bases, J lost 5 bases, and 9 bases stayed unmatched. Germline V lookup: CDR1 SNHLY, CDR2 FYNNEI. CDR3 size: 14 residues. The chain's CDR3 is CASRVRQGPETQYF. CDR3 sequence (DNA): TGTGCCAGCAGGGTCAGACAGGGACCGGAGACCCAGTACTTC.

This sequence joins TRBV7-2 and TRBJ2-7, with a weak D call TRBD2 (6 bases). V lost 0 bases, J lost 2 bases, and 8 bases lay in between. The germline CDR1 and CDR2 sequences are SGHTA and FQGNSA. There are 14 residues in the CDR3. For the CDR3, the DNA is TGTGCCAGCAGCTTAGCTAGCGGTACCTACGAGCAGTACTTC. Amino acid sequence: CASSLASGTYEQYF.

The CDR3 protein is CASSRGSGGQETQYF. As DNA, the CDR3 is TGTGCCAGCAGCCGGGGTAGCGGGGGCCAAGAGACCCAGTACTTC. The chain is built from TRBV5-4 and TRBJ2-5, with 9 bases identical to TRBD2. V lost 4 bases and J lost 1; bases outside the gene matches: 5. CDR1 and CDR2 from the germline V gene are SGHNT and YYREEE (reference sequence). The CDR3 is 15 residues long.

This clone was seen ten or more times. The chain carries TRBV13 and TRBJ2-7; tentative D call: TRBD2 (6 bases). V lost 0 bases and J 6 bases, leaving 18 bases between the germline ends. Germline lookup yields CDR1 PRHDT and CDR2 FYEKMQ (reference sequence). This CDR3 region has 16 residues. CDR3 protein: CASSLGTGLPNTEQYF. CDR3 bases: TGTGCCAGCAGCTTAGGAACAGGACTACCAAACACCGAGCAGTACTTC.

The chain recombines TRBV11-3 with TRBJ2-1, with 10 positions matching TRBD2. The CDR3 consists of 16 residues. CDR1 SGHNT and CDR2 YENEEA come from the germline V gene. The V gene end was trimmed by 5 bases and the J gene end by 5 bases; junction bases not matched to a gene: 9. The CDR3 region is CASSLLAGGIHNEQFF. CDR3 coding DNA: TGTGCCAGCAGCCTATTAGCGGGGGGCATACACAATGAGCAGTTCTTC.

This clone has at least ten counts. The chain uses TRBV29-1 and TRBJ2-5; TRBD1 might be the D (6 bases). CDR1 SQVTM and CDR2 ANQGSEA come from the germline V gene. Trimming left V 0 bases short and J 2 bases short, with 13 bases between. This CDR3 is 15 amino acids long. CDR3 sequence reads: CSVEDPTGPQETQYF. DNA of the CDR3: TGCAGCGTTGAAGATCCGACAGGACCTCAAGAGACCCAGTACTTC.

This CDR3 reads CASRARGGQYETQYF. CDR3 in DNA: TGTGCCAGCAGGGCACGGGGGGGGCAGTATGAGACCCAGTACTTC. The V and J genes are TRBV7-2 and TRBJ2-5; 8 bases match TRBD2. CDR1 and CDR2 (germline): SGHTA, FQGNSA. CDR3 length: 15 amino acids. The V gene end was trimmed by 6 bases and the J gene end by 5 bases; junction bases not matched to a gene: 11.

This clone was seen a handful of times. This chain connects TRBV6-5 to TRBJ2-5; 9 positions match TRBD2. Germline V gene sequence: CDR1 MNHEY, CDR2 SVGAGI. V shed 5 bases and J 2 bases; nucleotides not matched to a gene: 3. The CDR3 runs to 14 residues. The CDR3 loop is CASSNLAGQETQYF. CDR3 nucleotides: TGTGCCAGCAGTAATCTAGCGGGGCAAGAGACCCAGTACTTC.

The table lists this clone with many counts. This rearrangement joins TRBV7-8 to TRBJ1-1; the D is unclear. With 1 base removed from V and 1 base from J, the gap between germline ends came to 7 bases. CDR1 is SGHVS, CDR2 FQNEAQ, per germline. There are 14 residues in the CDR3. This CDR3 is CASSLVSGNTEAFF. In DNA form, the CDR3 reads TGTGCCAGCAGCTTAGTGTCGGGGAACACTGAAGCTTTCTTT.

The rearrangement links TRBV2 to TRBJ2-3; 7 bases match TRBD1. Looked up from germline, CDR1 is SNHLY and CDR2 is FYNNEI. The CDR3 extends over 14 amino acids. The V segment lost 3 bases and the J segment 2 bases; nucleotides outside the gene matches: 2. CDR3 nucleotide sequence: TGTGCCAGCAGTGATACAGGGGACACAGATACGCAGTATTTT. Protein product: CASSDTGDTDTQYF. Full variable domain (outside the CDR3, taken from reference TRBV2 and TRBJ2-3): EPEVTQTPSHQVTQMGQEVILRCVPISNHLYFYWYRQILGQKVEFLVSFYNNEISEKSEIFDDQFSVERPDGSNFTLKIRSTKLEDSAMYFCASSDTGDTDTQYFGPGTRLTVL.